This TCR beta chain stems from a study of blood T cell repertoires in COVID-19. Overall study context: Samples taken during acute and convalescent COVID-19 were collected in the United States, Italy and Spain.

Per the original methods: Reference gene primer amplification in the assay estimated nucleated cell counts. The data were produced by immunoSEQ multiplex PCR, yet TCRdb's version contains in-frame clones alone and is incomplete. V and J calls plus clone size are reproduced from that table; the DNA served to infer D and trimming. The table lists approximately 90,000 clones, around 79% of them singletons. Germline lookup yields CDR1 SGDLS and CDR2 YYNGEE. CDR3 length: 16 residues. The ends were cut back, 4 bases at V and 0 bases at J, with 16 bases in the middle. This clonotype was sampled from a human donor in a cohort sampled during active COVID-19. The sample comprised peripheral blood. This chain links TRBV9 with TRBJ1-2, with D possibly being TRBD1 (6 bases). CDR3 loop: CASSPAGDRTNYGYTF. As DNA, the CDR3 is TGTGCCAGCAGCCCGGCAGGTGACAGGACTAACTATGGCTACACCTTC.